This T cell receptor (beta chain) originates from a study of CD8+ T cells in alopecia areata (dated by TCRdb to 2017 to 2018). Regarding the complete study: To study T cell clonal expansion in alopecia areata, the researchers applied high-throughput TCRbeta sequencing to both the C3H/HeJ mouse model and human patients. Human TCRbeta sequencing covered scalp tissue and sorted CD4+ and CD8+ peripheral blood T cells from patchy and totalis/universalis alopecia areata patients and healthy controls. Scalp clonality was compared across normal scalp (n=4), patchy alopecia areata scalp (n=8), and alopecia totalis/universalis scalp (n=8). The RNA source kit depended on sample type: the PAXgene miRNA kit for fixed scalp, the miRNeasy kit for PBMCs, and the RNeasy kit for mouse skin. TCRbeta CDR3 regions were amplified by immunoSEQ multiplex PCR using 35 Vbeta forward and 13 Jbeta reverse primers.

This clone was counted between two and nine times. Its target antigen remains unknown. Base-call qualities are not available, and no considerably larger clone is one nucleotide away. PBMCs were isolated by density centrifugation and stained for CD3, CD4 and CD8, after which CD4+ and CD8+ T cells were sorted on a FACSAria. Scalp biopsies and blood samples were obtained from unaffected controls. Study-wide conclusions, independent of this receptor: Resident alphabeta T cells in normal human skin are also sequenced, complicating scalp TCR repertoire analysis, unlike mouse skin dominated by gammadelta T cells. Shared TCR sequences between patients were less evident than in mice, which may be partly attributable to HLA diversity in the patient population. Compared with normal scalp, lesional scalp had higher clonality and more expanded CD8+ clones, particularly in alopecia totalis/universalis, a pattern that suggests antigenic drive.

Libraries were constructed by the immunoSEQ multiplex PCR assay. RNA was extracted from all samples and reverse transcribed into cDNA, which served as template for TCR sequencing. SuperScript III was used to make first-strand cDNA, primed with a 2:1 mix of oligo-dT and random hexamers. A synthetic immune receptor repertoire was used to gauge amplification bias, and whatever bias remained was removed computationally. In the source study's methods: Raw reads were preprocessed to remove errors, and CDR3 was defined according to IMGT conventions as the region from the conserved cysteine to phenylalanine. Clonality was computed by normalizing Shannon entropy by log2 of the number of productive unique TCRs and subtracting the result from 1. Whether each scalp clone was CD4 or CD8 was inferred by checking scalp TCRbeta sequences against the CD4 and CD8 repertoires from sorted blood. TCRdb mirrors the immuneACCESS table, restricted to in-frame sequences. Some clones are absent from its copies; in checked studies, under half trace to an unresolved V gene, and the reason for the others is unknown. The V and J calls and the clone size are those of that table, but D and trimming were determined from the DNA. In all, the sample holds 100,000 to 150,000 clones, and roughly 69% of those were seen once. Jointly, the top ten make up roughly 3.1% of the sample.

The V and J ends are trimmed by 8 bases and 5 bases, leaving 24 bases between them. Counted from cysteine to phenylalanine, this CDR3 has 16 amino acids. This entry keeps only the CDR3 DNA: 48 bases, framed from base 1. Sequences were obtained from CD4+ T cells sorted from blood. This chain is built from TRBV23-1 and TRBJ2-5, with a weak D call of TRBD2 (5 bases match). TRBV23-1 is treated as an ORF (open reading frame) with a function not yet certain. The TCR was taken from a human donor in good health. This receptor carries the CDR3 CASAQPGASRVETQYF. The DNA sequence reads TGCGCCAGCGCCCAACCGGGCGCCTCGAGGGTGGAGACCCAGTACTTC.